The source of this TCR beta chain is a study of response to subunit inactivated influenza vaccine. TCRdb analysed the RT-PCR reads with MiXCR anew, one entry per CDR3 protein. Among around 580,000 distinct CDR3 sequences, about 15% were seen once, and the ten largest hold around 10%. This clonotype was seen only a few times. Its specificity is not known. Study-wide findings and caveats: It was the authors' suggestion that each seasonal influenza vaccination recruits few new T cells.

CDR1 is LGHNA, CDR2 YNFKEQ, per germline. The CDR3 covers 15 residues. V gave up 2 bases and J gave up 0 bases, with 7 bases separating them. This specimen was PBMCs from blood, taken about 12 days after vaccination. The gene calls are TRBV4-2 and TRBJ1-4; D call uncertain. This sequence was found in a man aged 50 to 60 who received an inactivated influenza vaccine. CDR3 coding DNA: TGTGCCAGCAGCCAATCGCCTGCAACTAATGAAAAACTGTTTTTT. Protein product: CASSQSPATNEKLFF.